This T cell receptor (beta chain) was recovered during a study of T cells after posttransplantation cyclophosphamide. The method was immunoSEQ multiplex PCR; TCRdb's version includes in-frame clones alone and lacks a portion of them. The table shows thousands of clones, with roughly 94% occurring only once. Overall study findings and caveats: Tissue-infiltrating T cells from skin or gut overlapped little with blood T cells. Donor CD8+ memory clones often dominated recipient blood repertoires at later times.

CDR3 size: 13 residues. The germline CDR1 and CDR2 sequences are SQVTM and ANQGSEA. Trimming removed 7 bases from V and 2 bases from J, with 13 bases in between. On this clone itself: The antigen remains undetermined.

This receptor was taken from a man in his fifties or sixties. The V call is TRBV29-1, the J call TRBJ2-3; unclear D gene. Sequenced material: naive CD4+ T cells sorted from PBMCs. The CDR3 region has the DNA TGCAGCGCCACACAGAAACACACAGATACGCAGTATTTT. It is translated as CSATQKHTDTQYF.